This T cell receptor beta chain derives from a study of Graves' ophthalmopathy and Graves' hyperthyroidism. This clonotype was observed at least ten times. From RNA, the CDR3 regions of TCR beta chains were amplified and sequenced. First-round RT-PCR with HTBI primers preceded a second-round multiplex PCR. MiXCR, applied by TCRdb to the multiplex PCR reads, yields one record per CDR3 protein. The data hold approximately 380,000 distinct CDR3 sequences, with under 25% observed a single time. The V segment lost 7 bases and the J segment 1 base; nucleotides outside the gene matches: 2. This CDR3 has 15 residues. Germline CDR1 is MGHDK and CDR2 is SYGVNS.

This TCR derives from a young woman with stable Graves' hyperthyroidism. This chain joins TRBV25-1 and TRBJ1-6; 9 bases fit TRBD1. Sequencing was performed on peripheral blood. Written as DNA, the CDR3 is TGTGCCAGCACTGACAGGGGGTCCTATAATTCACCCCTCCACTTT. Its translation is CASTDRGSYNSPLHF.